The 11 T cell receptor beta chains reported below all come from one sample, sequenced in a study of CD8 T cells in Susac syndrome. It was with random hexamers that 0.5 to 1 ug RNA was reverse transcribed. A single record per CDR3 protein comes from TCRdb applying MiXCR to the immunoSEQ multiplex PCR reads. The sample has over 80,000 distinct CDR3 sequences; just under 95% are singletons. Sequenced input: CD8+ T cells from PBMCs. Receptor source: a human donor in good health.

This chain connects TRBV5-4 to TRBJ2-5; tentatively, D is TRBD2 (7 bases). Germline V gene lookup returns CDR1 SGHNT and CDR2 YYREEE (reference sequence). Trimming took off 6 bases at V and 1 base at J, with 13 bases between the two ends. The CDR3 consists of 14 residues. CDR3 region: CASNKGGAQETQYF. The CDR3 coding sequence is TGTGCCAGCAATAAGGGGGGGGCCCAAGAGACCCAGTACTTC.

The chain is built from TRBV27 and TRBJ1-5; 7 bases match TRBD1. The CDR3 loop spans 15 amino acids. Per germline, CDR1 MNHEY and CDR2 SMNVEV (reference sequence). J lost 7 bases, V lost 4 bases, and 10 bases had no gene match. The chain's CDR3 is CASSSTGQGGQPQHF. CDR3 bases: TGTGCCAGCAGTTCGACGGGGCAGGGGGGACAGCCCCAGCATTTT.

The rearrangement links TRBV4-1 to TRBJ2-3; D could derive from TRBD1 or TRBD2 (5 bases each). Trimming stripped 4 bases from V and 0 bases from J, with 11 bases between. The CDR3 has 15 amino acids. CDR1 is MGHRA and CDR2 is YSYEKL in the germline V gene. CDR3 in DNA: TGCGCCAGCAGCCTGGGACCGTCGAGCACAGATACGCAGTATTTT. It encodes CASSLGPSSTDTQYF.

The chain couples TRBV7-7 to TRBJ2-7; 8 bases agree with TRBD1. With V trimmed by 5 bases and J by 3 bases, 9 bases remained unmatched. The CDR3 runs to 15 residues. From germline, CDR1 is SSHAT and CDR2 FNYEAQ (reference sequence). Here the CDR3 DNA reads TGTGCCAGCAGCCGCGGGCAGGGGGCTGGCTACGAGCAGTACTTC. As protein: CASSRGQGAGYEQYF.

CDR3 nucleotides: TGTGCCAGCAGCTCCGGGACTAGCGGCACAGATACGCAGTATTTT. This codes for CASSSGTSGTDTQYF. The rearrangement uses TRBV9 and TRBJ2-3; the match to TRBD2 covers 10 bases. The CDR3 contains 15 residues. V dropped 4 bases and J dropped 1; count of bases not matched to a gene: 3. Germline assignment: CDR1 SGDLS and CDR2 YYNGEE. The entire variable domain, with the rest obtained from reference TRBV9 and TRBJ2-3, is as follows: DSGVTQTPKHLITATGQRVTLRCSPRSGDLSVYWYQQSLDQGLQFLIQYYNGEERAKGNILERFSAQQFPDLHSELNLSSLELGDSALYFCASSSGTSGTDTQYFGPGTRLTVL.

On this clonotype: One end of the junction fails to match germline, which may point to a read error. This chain links TRBV5-8 with TRBJ2-7; a possible D gene is TRBD2 (6 bases). CDR1 and CDR2 (germline): SGHTS, YDEGEE. The length of the CDR3 is 10 residues. The DNA for the CDR3 is TGTGCCAGCAGGCGGGACGGATCGAACTTC. Translated: CASRRDGSNF.

V and J are TRBV20-1 and TRBJ1-2, with D perhaps TRBD1 (6 bases). This CDR3 region has 15 residues. The germline CDR1 and CDR2 sequences are DFQATT and SNEGSKA (reference sequence). With 0 bases removed from V and 0 bases from J, the gap between germline ends came to 11 bases. The CDR3 protein is CSARDGQGSNYGYTF. CDR3 bases: TGCAGTGCTAGAGATGGGCAGGGGTCTAACTATGGCTACACCTTC.

The chain joins TRBV6-2 or TRBV6-3 to TRBJ2-3; 7 nucleotides align to TRBD1. The CDR3 runs 16 residues. Germline V gene lookup returns CDR1 MNHEY and CDR2 SVGEGT. V lost 6 bases, J lost 0 bases, and 9 bases stayed unmatched. The DNA for the CDR3 is TGTGCCAGCAGACACGCACAGGGGTTAAGCACAGATACGCAGTATTTT. Protein product: CASRHAQGLSTDTQYF.

The chain has TRBV5-1 and TRBJ2-1; TRBD1 is a possible D gene (6 bases). V lost 1 base and J 4 bases, leaving 9 bases between the germline ends. Per the germline V gene, CDR1 is SGHRS and CDR2 is YFSETQ. CDR3 length: 14 amino acids. The CDR3 DNA follows: TGCGCCAGCAGCTTGCGGACAGTATACAATGAGCAGTTCTTC. Translated, it gives CASSLRTVYNEQFF.

This sequence joins TRBV6-5 and TRBJ1-6; D might be TRBD1 (6 bases). The CDR3 covers 13 residues. Germline assignment: CDR1 MNHEY and CDR2 SVGAGI. V gave up 4 bases and J gave up 11 bases, with 12 bases separating them. The CDR3 reads CASSFGGGTPLHF. The CDR3 DNA is TGTGCCAGCAGTTTCGGGGGCGGGACACCCCTCCACTTT.

The gene calls are TRBV6-2 or TRBV6-3 and TRBJ1-3; D is uncertain. V gave up 0 bases and J gave up 2 bases, with 8 bases separating them. The germline V gene has CDR1 MNHEY and CDR2 SVGEGT. CDR3 length equals 15 residues. CDR3 nucleotides: TGTGCCAGCAGTTACTCGGGGATACCTGGAAACACCATATATTTT. It yields the protein CASSYSGIPGNTIYF.